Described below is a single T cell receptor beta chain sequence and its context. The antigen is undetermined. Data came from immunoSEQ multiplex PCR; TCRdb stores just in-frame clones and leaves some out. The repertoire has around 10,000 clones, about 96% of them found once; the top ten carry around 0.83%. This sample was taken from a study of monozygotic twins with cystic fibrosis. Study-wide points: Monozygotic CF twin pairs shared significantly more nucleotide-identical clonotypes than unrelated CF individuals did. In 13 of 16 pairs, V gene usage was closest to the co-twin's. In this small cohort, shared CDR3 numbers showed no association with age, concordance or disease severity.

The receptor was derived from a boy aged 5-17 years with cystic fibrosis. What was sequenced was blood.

This chain's CDR3 is CASSWSRRSADTQYF. CDR3 nucleotide sequence: TGTGCCAGCAGTTGGAGTAGACGTTCGGCAGATACGCAGTATTTT. The chain links TRBV27 to TRBJ2-3; D unclear. Trimming pared 4 bases from V and 4 bases from J, leaving 15 bases between. The CDR3 consists of 15 residues. Per germline, CDR1 MNHEY and CDR2 SMNVEV (reference sequence).